The clone carrying this TCR beta chain was seen once. Its target is unknown. This specimen comes from a study of OX40 agonist ivuxolimab in advanced cancers. Whole-study context: Each patient was given ivuxolimab into a vein every 2 weeks, at 0.01 to 10 mg/kg.

The study's findings and limits: Both blood CD4+ and CD8+ T cells showed clonal growth by week 6 at 0.1 to 3.0 mg/kg.

The CDR3 spans 17 residues. Germline V gene data show CDR1 as MDHEN and CDR2 as SYDVKM. V was cut by 7 bases and J by 0 bases, with 21 bases left in between. The method was immunoSEQ multiplex PCR; TCRdb's version includes in-frame clones alone and lacks a portion of them. This table holds 55,000 to 85,000 clones, 75% to 90% found once. This receptor was identified in an adult with an advanced solid tumor such as melanoma, head and neck, liver or kidney cancer. Material: CD4+ or CD8+ T cells sorted from blood, obtained in a trial of the OX40 agonist ivuxolimab. V usage is TRBV28 and J usage is TRBJ1-1, with D unclear. CDR3 nucleotide sequence: TGTGCCAGCACCCCAGCCTCCGAAACTCCTATGAACACTGAAGCTTTCTTT. It specifies CASTPASETPMNTEAFF. The full variable domain, with the rest looked up from reference TRBV28 and TRBJ1-1, is DVKVTQSSRYLVKRTGEKVFLECVQDMDHENMFWYRQDPGLGLRLIYFSYDVKMKEKGDIPEGYSVSREKKERFSLILESASTNQTSMYLCASTPASETPMNTEAFFGQGTRLTVV.